These 19 T cell receptor beta chains share one sample of origin, sequenced in a study of blood T cell repertoires in COVID-19. The data were produced by immunoSEQ multiplex PCR, yet TCRdb's version contains in-frame clones alone and is incomplete. The data show over 200,000 clones, with over 75% seen just once and more than 0.55% held by the top ten. Specimen: peripheral blood. The origin of the receptors is a human donor in a cohort sampled during active COVID-19.

The CDR3 bases are TGTGCCAGCAGCTTAACCGACAGGGTCTCGTATGGCTACACCTTC. Translating gives CASSLTDRVSYGYTF. This chain joins TRBV9 and TRBJ1-2, with TRBD1 matching 7 bases. The CDR3 runs to 15 residues. With 4 bases clipped from V and 5 bases from J, the junction kept 11 bases outside the gene matches. Germline CDR1 is SGDLS and CDR2 is YYNGEE.

The CDR3 coding sequence is TGTGCCAGCAGTCTCGGGACTACGCCGGGAGATACGCAGTATTTT. Amino acids: CASSLGTTPGDTQYF. The genes are TRBV27 and TRBJ2-3; 7 bases agree with TRBD2. The CDR3 extends over 15 amino acids. The germline gives CDR1 MNHEY, CDR2 SMNVEV (reference sequence). V lost 5 bases and J lost 5; bases outside the gene matches: 10.

The V call is TRBV28, the J call TRBJ2-7, with D perhaps TRBD1 (6 bases). Germline lookup yields CDR1 MDHEN and CDR2 SYDVKM. This CDR3 comprises 15 residues. Trimming shortened V by 3 bases and J by 3 bases, and 15 bases separated the two germline ends. DNA of the CDR3: TGTGCCAGCAGTTTGGCAGGGACAAGAATCTACGAGCAGTACTTC. Translating gives CASSLAGTRIYEQYF.

The gene calls are TRBV6-2 or TRBV6-3 and TRBJ2-3; D unclear. The ends were cut back, 5 bases at V and 6 bases at J, with 9 bases in the middle. The CDR3 covers 12 residues. Looked up from germline, CDR1 is MNHEY and CDR2 is SVGEGT. The CDR3 loop reads CASSAIEDTQYF. The CDR3 DNA follows: TGTGCCAGCAGTGCAATAGAGGATACGCAGTATTTT.

In its sample, this clone was seen once. V and J are TRBV6-2 or TRBV6-3 and TRBJ1-5, with TRBD1 matching 9 bases. Germline assignment: CDR1 MNHEY and CDR2 SVGEGT. Unmatched junction bases numbered 7, after V lost 5 bases and J lost 5 bases. The CDR3 has 15 amino acids. CDR3 sequence (DNA): TGTGCCAGCAGTATTCCTACAGGGGGCGATCAGCCCCAGCATTTT. Its translation: CASSIPTGGDQPQHF.

This chain links TRBV7-8 with TRBJ2-5; D is ambiguous. The germline V gene encodes CDR1 SGHVS and CDR2 FQNEAQ. The CDR3 totals 14 residues. V gave up 3 bases and J gave up 3 bases, with 11 bases separating them. The CDR3 reads CASSFSTVEETQYF. The CDR3 coding sequence is TGTGCCAGCAGCTTTTCCACAGTTGAAGAGACCCAGTACTTC.

The chain joins TRBV6-6 to TRBJ2-2; 10 bases match TRBD2. This CDR3 region has 16 residues. CDR1 MNHNY and CDR2 SVGAGI come from the germline V gene (reference sequence). Trimming at V came to 3 bases and at J to 3 bases, leaving 4 bases not matched to a gene. As DNA, the CDR3 is TGTGCCAGCAGTTATTCAGGGACTAGCGACACCGGGGAGCTGTTTTTT. Amino acids: CASSYSGTSDTGELFF.

A single count supports this clone. The CDR3 DNA follows: TGTGCAAGTCGCTTCCTACTAGCGGGGGTGGGGTTCTTC. It yields the protein CASRFLLAGVGFF. The genes are TRBV12-2 and TRBJ2-1; the table's D call TRBD2 went unverified against the DNA. TRBV12-2 is a pseudogene. This CDR3 has 13 amino acids.

The CDR3 region has the DNA TGTGCCAGCAGTTACGAGGGAGGGAGAGAAAAACTGTTTTTT. Its translation is CASSYEGGREKLFF. The V gene is TRBV6-6, the J gene TRBJ1-4; D call uncertain. V gave up 2 bases and J gave up 8 bases, with 12 bases separating them. Germline CDR1 MNHNY, CDR2 SVGAGI (reference sequence). This CDR3 has 14 residues.

The chain carries TRBV5-1 and TRBJ1-2; a possible D gene is TRBD1 (6 bases). This CDR3 is built from 15 residues. V shed 0 bases and J shed 2 bases, with 11 bases lying between them. Germline CDR1 reads SGHRS; CDR2 reads YFSETQ. CDR3 loop: CASSLEAGANYGYTF. The CDR3, as DNA: TGCGCCAGCAGCTTGGAGGCAGGGGCCAACTATGGCTACACCTTC. Using reference TRBV5-1 and TRBJ1-2 for the parts outside the CDR3, the full variable domain is KAGVTQTPRYLIKTRGQQVTLSCSPISGHRSVSWYQQTPGQGLQFLFEYFSETQRNKGNFPGRFSGRQFSNSRSEMNVSTLELGDSALYLCASSLEAGANYGYTFGSGTRLTVV.

This clone appeared once. The chain links TRBV5-5 to TRBJ1-1; D is ambiguous. Germline assignment: CDR1 SGHKS and CDR2 YYEKEE (reference sequence). CDR3 length equals 14 residues. Trimming took off 0 bases at V and 1 base at J, with 7 bases between the two ends. The CDR3 DNA reads as TGTGCCAGCAGCTTGGGTCCCCGGAACACTGAAGCTTTCTTT. Translated: CASSLGPRNTEAFF.

The chain has TRBV5-4 and TRBJ2-1; TRBD2 aligns across 7 bases. Germline values: CDR1 SGHNT, CDR2 YYREEE (reference sequence). V shed 3 bases and J 9 bases; nucleotides not matched to a gene: 0. This CDR3 region has 11 residues. CDR3 residues: CASSWGGEQFF. The DNA of the CDR3 is TGTGCCAGCAGCTGGGGGGGTGAGCAGTTCTTC. Filled out from reference TRBV5-4 and TRBJ2-1, the complete variable domain reads ETGVTQSPTHLIKTRGQQVTLRCSSQSGHNTVSWYQQALGQGPQFIFQYYREEENGRGNFPPRFSGLQFPNYSSELNVNALELDDSALYLCASSWGGEQFFGPGTRLTVL.

J is TRBJ2-3 and V is TRBV4-2; possibly TRBD1 for D (6 bases). Trimming took 1 base from V and 2 from J, leaving 10 bases between them. The CDR3 is made up of 15 amino acids. The germline CDR1 and CDR2 sequences are LGHNA and YNFKEQ. CDR3 in amino acids: CASSQGRQVTDTQYF. CDR3 in DNA: TGTGCCAGCAGCCAAGGTCGACAGGTCACAGATACGCAGTATTTT.

The chain joins TRBV24-1 to TRBJ2-2; 10 positions match TRBD1. Germline CDR1 KGHDR, CDR2 SFDVKD. The CDR3 is 14 amino acids. The J segment lost 4 bases and the V segment lost 12 bases, leaving 7 bases of the junction unmatched. The CDR3 loop is CAARRTGGTGELFF. In DNA form, the CDR3 reads TGTGCCGCCCGAAGGACAGGGGGCACCGGGGAGCTGTTTTTT.

The chain couples TRBV3-1 (or the pseudogene TRBV3-2) to TRBJ2-1, with TRBD2 identical over 9 bases. The CDR3 is 16 residues long. Losses at the gene ends were 4 bases for V and 10 bases for J; bases not matched to a gene: 14. Germline CDR1 LGHDT, CDR2 YNNKEL (reference sequence). The CDR3 DNA sequence: TGTGCCAGCAGCCTCCCTTTTACTAGCGGGCTTCGGGAGCAGTTCTTC. Its translation: CASSLPFTSGLREQFF.

The V call is TRBV7-2, the J call TRBJ2-7, with D uncertain. This CDR3 has 14 amino acids. The germline gives CDR1 SGHTA, CDR2 FQGNSA. The V end was cut by 0 bases, the J end by 0 bases, with 6 bases between. Here the CDR3 reads CASSLAADSYEQYF. The CDR3 DNA reads TGTGCCAGCAGCTTAGCCGCGGACTCCTACGAGCAGTACTTC.

This chain connects TRBV6-1 to TRBJ2-7, with D uncertain. Germline V gene data show CDR1 as MNHNS and CDR2 as SASEGT. With 1 base removed from V and 1 base from J, the gap between germline ends came to 5 bases. The CDR3 has 13 residues. The chain's CDR3 is CASSEGRSYEQYF. For the CDR3, the DNA is TGTGCCAGCAGTGAAGGGCGGTCCTACGAGCAGTACTTC.

The chain carries TRBV6-6 and TRBJ1-2; 10 bases agree with TRBD1. The CDR3 contains 18 residues. After removal of 5 bases from V and 4 bases from J, the junction contained 16 bases not matched to a gene. In germline, CDR1 is MNHNY, CDR2 SVGAGI (reference sequence). The DNA for the CDR3 is TGTGCCAGCAGTCAAAGGGGGACAGGGGTTGCGTCCCTCTATGGCTACACCTTC. Its translation: CASSQRGTGVASLYGYTF.

The rearrangement links TRBV7-3 to TRBJ2-2, with a tentative D call TRBD1 (6 bases). CDR1 SGHTA and CDR2 FQGTGA come from the germline V gene. This CDR3 comprises 14 residues. Trimming stripped 5 bases from V and 6 bases from J, with 13 bases between. As DNA, the CDR3 is TGTGCCAGCAGCCCAGGGGCCGGATCCGGGGAGCTGTTTTTT. Translating it yields CASSPGAGSGELFF.